The 22 T cell receptor beta chains in this list originate from one sample, sequenced in a study of blood T cell repertoires in COVID-19 (dated by TCRdb to the early 2020s). The library was produced with the immunoSEQ multiplex PCR assay. The table was pulled from immuneACCESS by TCRdb, which kept in-frame rearrangements only. Such tables lose some clones; where checked, under half of the loss comes from unresolved V genes, and the rest has no known cause. This sample lists 68,000 or so clones; 60% to 85% were detected once. Clones ranked in the top ten supply 23% of the sample. Sequences were obtained from peripheral blood. Every receptor here comes from a human donor in a cohort sampled during active COVID-19.

The rearrangement uses TRBV25-1 and TRBJ2-3; maybe TRBD1 (5 bases). The V end was cut by 1 base, the J end by 6 bases, with 17 bases between. CDR1 MGHDK and CDR2 SYGVNS come from the germline V gene. There are 16 residues in the CDR3. The CDR3 DNA reads TGTGCCAGCAGTGAATCGGTGACAGCACTGGGGGATACGCAGTATTTT. This sequence encodes CASSESVTALGDTQYF.

The chain has TRBV4-1 and TRBJ2-1; TRBD1 might be the D (5 bases). V was shortened by 4 bases and J by 4 bases, with 17 bases between the two germline ends. Germline V lookup: CDR1 MGHRA, CDR2 YSYEKL. The CDR3 extends over 16 amino acids. CDR3 nucleotide sequence: TGCGCCAGCAGCCCCCCACAGGCGTCACGGTACAATGAGCAGTTCTTC. Translation gives CASSPPQASRYNEQFF.

The rearrangement joins TRBV6-2 or TRBV6-3 to TRBJ1-5; a weak D match, TRBD1 (5 bases). There are 17 residues in the CDR3. Deletions cut 2 bases from V and 0 bases from J, with 14 bases between. The germline gives CDR1 MNHEY, CDR2 SVGEGT. The CDR3 sequence: CASSYPTGFDSNQPQHF. In DNA, the CDR3 is TGTGCCAGCAGTTACCCCACAGGATTCGATAGCAATCAGCCCCAGCATTTT.

The chain couples TRBV6-6 to TRBJ2-3, with D unclear. The V end lost 7 bases, the J end lost 7 bases, and 12 bases lay between the germline ends. The length of the CDR3 is 12 residues. CDR1 and CDR2 from the germline V gene are MNHNY and SVGAGI (reference sequence). The CDR3 bases are TGTGCCAGCACCCCTGGCGGTCATACGCAGTATTTT. Protein product: CASTPGGHTQYF.

The chain joins TRBV28 to TRBJ1-2, with D possibly matching TRBD1 (5 bases). This CDR3 has 13 amino acids. V was shortened by 5 bases and J by 7 bases, with 14 bases between the two germline ends. The germline gives CDR1 MDHEN, CDR2 SYDVKM. DNA of the CDR3: TGTGCCAGCAGTCCAGGGTTTATTATTGGCTACACCTTC. It codes for CASSPGFIIGYTF.

This chain uses TRBV9 with TRBJ1-6, with TRBD1 matching over 8 bases. Germline assignment: CDR1 SGDLS and CDR2 YYNGEE. V gave up 4 bases and J gave up 9 bases; unmatched junction bases: 6. The CDR3 contains 14 residues. The CDR3 region has the DNA TGTGCCAGCAGCCAGGGACAGGTTTCTTCACCCCTCCACTTT. Protein sequence: CASSQGQVSSPLHF.

The CDR3, as DNA: TGTGCCAGTAGTATTCAGGGAGGAAGAAATGAAAAACTGTTTTTT. Translated: CASSIQGGRNEKLFF. The rearrangement joins TRBV19 to TRBJ1-4; D is perhaps TRBD1 (5 bases). This CDR3 is 15 amino acids long. Germline CDR1 is LNHDA and CDR2 is SQIVND (reference sequence). V dropped 3 bases and J dropped 5 bases, with 13 bases sitting between them.

The genes are TRBV7-2 and TRBJ1-3; TRBD1 aligns across 7 bases. Per germline, CDR1 SGHTA and CDR2 FQGNSA. This CDR3 spans 14 amino acids. The ends lost 4 bases at V and 1 base at J; junction bases unmatched: 1. The CDR3 sequence is CASSSGGSGNTIYF. The CDR3 bases are TGTGCCAGCAGCTCAGGGGGTTCTGGAAACACCATATATTTT.

The V call is TRBV28, the J call TRBJ2-7; D gene uncertain. The ends were cut back, 3 bases at V and 6 bases at J, with 12 bases in the middle. Germline V gene data show CDR1 as MDHEN and CDR2 as SYDVKM. CDR3 length equals 13 residues. The chain's CDR3 is CASSFGTPREQYF. The CDR3 region has the DNA TGTGCCAGCAGTTTTGGCACCCCTCGCGAGCAGTACTTC.

The V call is TRBV3-1 (or the pseudogene TRBV3-2), the J call TRBJ2-1, with TRBD1 as a possible D gene (6 bases). CDR1 LGHDT and CDR2 YNNKEL come from the germline V gene (reference sequence). The CDR3 runs to 13 residues. The germline V and J ends were trimmed by 1 base and 9 bases, with 10 bases remaining between them. The CDR3 reads CASSQVGDTEQFF. The CDR3 DNA sequence: TGTGCCAGCAGCCAAGTAGGGGACACTGAGCAGTTCTTC.

The chain carries TRBV6-1 and TRBJ2-2, with 8 bases matching TRBD1. The V gene's germline CDR1 is MNHNS and CDR2 SASEGT. The V and J ends lost 2 bases and 1 base, in that order; junction bases with no gene match: 3. CDR3 length equals 16 residues. The CDR3, as DNA: TGTGCCAGCAGTGAATTAACAGGGGGGAACACCGGGGAGCTGTTTTTT. Amino acid sequence: CASSELTGGNTGELFF.

The chain recombines TRBV9 with TRBJ2-2; 8 nucleotides line up with TRBD2. V shed 3 bases and J 7 bases; nucleotides not matched to a gene: 8. The CDR3 length is 15 residues. The germline V gene encodes CDR1 SGDLS and CDR2 YYNGEE. This chain's CDR3 is CASSGAGGAFGELFF. The CDR3 DNA is TGTGCCAGCAGCGGCGCGGGGGGCGCGTTCGGGGAGCTGTTTTTT.

The rearrangement uses TRBV16 and TRBJ1-1; D is perhaps TRBD1 (6 bases). Germline loops: CDR1 KGHSY, CDR2 FQNENV. Trimming cost V 4 bases and J 4 bases, with 13 bases left between them. This CDR3 is 14 amino acids long. The CDR3: CASSPNRVATEAFF. DNA of the CDR3: TGTGCCAGCAGCCCTAACAGGGTGGCCACTGAAGCTTTCTTT.

The genes are TRBV28 and TRBJ1-1, with D possibly matching TRBD1 (6 bases). The germline CDR1 and CDR2 sequences are MDHEN and SYDVKM. The CDR3 runs to 15 residues. The V end was cut by 3 bases, the J end by 1 base, with 12 bases between. The CDR3 bases are TGTGCCAGCAGTTTTTGGGCAGGGGAGAACACTGAAGCTTTCTTT. Its protein is CASSFWAGENTEAFF.

The chain links TRBV7-6 to TRBJ2-2; 7 nucleotides agree with TRBD2. V was pared by 5 bases and J by 0 bases, with 9 bases of the junction left unmatched. The CDR3 consists of 17 residues. CDR1 and CDR2 (germline): SGHVS, FNYEAQ. The CDR3 protein is CASSPSLGRANTGELFF. Written as DNA, the CDR3 is TGTGCCAGCAGCCCATCGTTGGGGAGGGCGAACACCGGGGAGCTGTTTTTT.

The CDR3, as DNA: TGCGCCAGCAGTGAGTCGCCGAGCCAAGAGACCCAGTACTTC. It translates to CASSESPSQETQYF. The chain couples TRBV10-1 to TRBJ2-5; no definite D call. The CDR3 sequence is 14 residues long. The V end lost 0 bases, the J end lost 1 base, and 6 bases lay between the germline ends. Germline CDR1 reads WNHNN; CDR2 reads SYGVQD (reference sequence).

The rearrangement joins TRBV9 to TRBJ2-1, with D perhaps matching TRBD1 (6 bases). Germline V CDR1 and CDR2: SGDLS, YYNGEE. Trimming stripped 1 base from V and 7 bases from J, with 12 bases between. This CDR3 region has 14 residues. CDR3 nucleotides: TGTGCCAGCAGCGTAAACTGGGGACAAAATGAGCAGTTCTTC. Residues: CASSVNWGQNEQFF.

The rearrangement uses TRBV5-1 and TRBJ2-7; 10 nucleotides align to TRBD1. The CDR3 extends over 15 amino acids. From germline, CDR1 is SGHRS and CDR2 YFSETQ. V shed 0 bases and J 6 bases; nucleotides not matched to a gene: 6. The CDR3 region is CASSLEGQGIGEQYF. The CDR3 DNA reads TGCGCCAGCAGCTTGGAGGGACAGGGGATAGGCGAGCAGTACTTC.

Note on this clone: Just one base apart from a much larger clone, this may be a read error. The chain employs TRBV28 and TRBJ2-7; perhaps TRBD1 as D (5 bases). V shed 2 bases and J shed 3 bases, with 5 bases lying between them. Germline loops: CDR1 MDHEN, CDR2 SYDVKM. The CDR3 has 12 residues. CDR3 in DNA: TGTGCCAGCAGTTTACAGGGCTACGAGCAGTACTTC. Its translation: CASSLQGYEQYF.

This clone showed up just a few times. The chain links TRBV5-1 to TRBJ2-7; 7 nucleotides match TRBD1. Germline trimming cut 4 bases from V and 3 bases from J; bases unmatched to any gene: 7. The CDR3 has 14 amino acids. Germline V gene data show CDR1 as SGHRS and CDR2 as YFSETQ. The CDR3: CASSPGQRIYEQYF. The CDR3 region has the DNA TGCGCCAGCAGCCCGGGACAGAGGATCTACGAGCAGTACTTC.

This clone appeared a few times. The genes are TRBV5-4 and TRBJ2-7, with TRBD1 matching 9 bases. Germline loops: CDR1 SGHNT, CDR2 YYREEE (reference sequence). This CDR3 region has 15 residues. Unmatched junction bases numbered 8, after V lost 0 bases and J lost 7 bases. CDR3 loop: CASSLGLRGTGEQYF. The CDR3 nucleotides are TGTGCCAGCAGCTTGGGTCTAAGGGGGACAGGGGAGCAGTACTTC.

This CDR3 reads CASSFGPQGTNYEQYF. CDR3 bases: TGTGCCAGCAGTTTCGGCCCACAGGGTACCAACTACGAGCAGTACTTC. The chain is built from TRBV28 and TRBJ2-7; perhaps TRBD1 as D (6 bases). The CDR3 runs 16 residues. V was pared by 3 bases and J by 3 bases, with 18 bases between. Germline loops: CDR1 MDHEN, CDR2 SYDVKM.